Listed here are 11 T cell receptor beta chains from one sample, sequenced in a study of T cells in localized non-small cell lung cancer. Here immunoSEQ multiplex PCR was the method, and the copy in TCRdb shows in-frame clones only, minus some. The sample has around 79,000 clones; roughly 75% are singletons. The sample here was PBMCs, taken before any cancer treatment. The source is a man aged 35-69 years with stage II squamous cell lung carcinoma.

In this sample, this clone turned up once. This rearrangement joins TRBV2 to TRBJ2-1; TRBD2 aligns across 7 bases. Germline trimming cut 2 bases from V and 0 bases from J; bases unmatched to any gene: 19. Germline V lookup: CDR1 SNHLY, CDR2 FYNNEI. The CDR3 has 21 residues. CDR3 in amino acids: CASSETRGDPYYRSSYNEQFF. For the CDR3, the DNA is TGTGCCAGCAGTGAAACCCGGGGGGACCCCTACTATAGAAGCTCCTACAATGAGCAGTTCTTC.

The CDR3 bases are TGTGCCACCAGCAGCGGTAGACCGGGGGCTCCCACCAATCAGCCCCAGCATTTT. Encoded protein: CATSSGRPGAPTNQPQHF. This sequence joins TRBV15 and TRBJ1-5; the D gene is possibly TRBD1 (6 bases). Trimming stripped 3 bases from V and 3 bases from J, with 21 bases between. CDR1 is LNHNV and CDR2 is YYDKDF in the germline V gene (reference sequence). The CDR3 covers 18 residues. Variable domain in full (rest from reference TRBV15 and TRBJ1-5): DAMVIQNPRYQVTQFGKPVTLSCSQTLNHNVMYWYQQKSSQAPKLLFHYYDKDFNNEADTPDNFQSRRPNTSFCFLDIRSPGLGDTAMYLCATSSGRPGAPTNQPQHFGDGTRLSIL.

In DNA, the CDR3 is TGTGCCAGCAGTTACGCTAGGTCCTACGAGCAGTACTTC. Translating gives CASSYARSYEQYF. The chain couples TRBV6-6 to TRBJ2-7; D uncertain. Germline CDR1 is MNHNY and CDR2 is SVGAGI (reference sequence). The CDR3 contains 13 residues. V was pared by 2 bases and J by 1 base, with 6 bases between.

The genes are TRBV6-5 and TRBJ2-7; 7 nucleotides agree with TRBD1. This CDR3 has 14 amino acids. Germline lookup yields CDR1 MNHEY and CDR2 SVGAGI. Trimming took 7 bases from V and 6 from J; bases not matched to a gene: 12. DNA for the CDR3: TGTGCCAGCAAGAGGGACAGCCCTGTGGGCGAGCAGTACTTC. Encoded protein: CASKRDSPVGEQYF.

The chain carries TRBV6-5 and TRBJ1-2; TRBD1 matches at 12 bases. V gave up 6 bases and J gave up 7 bases; unmatched junction bases: 9. The CDR3 is 15 amino acids. Germline assignment: CDR1 MNHEY and CDR2 SVGAGI. The CDR3 DNA is TGTGCCAGCAGGCCGTCGGGACAGGGGGCGCGTGGCTACACCTTC. Protein sequence: CASRPSGQGARGYTF.

The CDR3 spells CASSPSVSGNTIYF. DNA of the CDR3: TGTGCCAGCTCACCCTCGGTCTCTGGAAACACCATATATTTT. The V call is TRBV18, the J call TRBJ1-3; D not resolved. The CDR3 totals 14 residues. Trimming removed 3 bases at V and 0 bases at J, with 6 bases between. Germline values: CDR1 KGHSH, CDR2 LQKENI.

This chain links TRBV19 with TRBJ1-4, with a possible D match to TRBD1 (5 bases). There are 14 residues in the CDR3. V was shortened by 6 bases and J by 4 bases, with 12 bases between the two germline ends. Germline CDR1 and CDR2: LNHDA and SQIVND (reference sequence). As DNA, the CDR3 is TGTGCCAGTAGCTGGGGACCTAGTAATGAAAAACTGTTTTTT. Protein sequence: CASSWGPSNEKLFF. Using reference TRBV19 and TRBJ1-4 for the parts outside the CDR3, the full variable domain is DGGITQSPKYLFRKEGQNVTLSCEQNLNHDAMYWYRQDPGQGLRLIYYSQIVNDFQKGDIAEGYSVSREKKESFPLTVTSAQKNPTAFYLCASSWGPSNEKLFFGSGTQLSVL.

To note about this clone: Distinct nucleotide sequences in the sample also encode this CDR3. The chain combines TRBV7-9 with TRBJ1-5; maybe TRBD1 (6 bases). V gave up 2 bases and J gave up 7 bases, with 9 bases separating them. Germline V gene data show CDR1 as SEHNR and CDR2 as FQNEAQ (reference sequence). This CDR3 spans 13 amino acids. In nucleotides, the CDR3 is TGTGCCAGCAGCTTACTACAGGGACAGCCCCAGCATTTT. Amino acids: CASSLLQGQPQHF.

This clone came up many times. The genes are TRBV4-2 and TRBJ2-7; perhaps TRBD2 as D (5 bases). V was trimmed by 0 bases and J by 1 base, leaving 10 bases between them. Germline-derived CDR1 and CDR2 are LGHNA and YNFKEQ. The CDR3 totals 15 residues. In DNA, the CDR3 is TGTGCCAGCAGCCAAGACGCTAGCACGTCCTACGAGCAGTACTTC. It codes for CASSQDASTSYEQYF.

The chain couples TRBV5-4 to TRBJ2-3, with 8 bases lining up with TRBD2. The trim removed 6 bases at V and 2 bases at J, leaving 5 bases unmatched. Germline assignment: CDR1 SGHNT and CDR2 YYREEE (reference sequence). The CDR3 is 14 amino acids. In DNA, the CDR3 is TGTGCCAGCAAGACGGGGGGGCTCACAGATACGCAGTATTTT. Residues: CASKTGGLTDTQYF.

The chain carries TRBV6-5 and TRBJ1-3; D gene unclear. The germline V gene has CDR1 MNHEY and CDR2 SVGAGI. The V end lost 2 bases, the J end lost 2 bases, and 13 bases lay between the germline ends. CDR3 size: 16 residues. The CDR3: CASSYVRPTTGNTIYF. CDR3 sequence (DNA): TGTGCCAGCAGTTACGTTCGGCCGACGACTGGAAACACCATATATTTT.